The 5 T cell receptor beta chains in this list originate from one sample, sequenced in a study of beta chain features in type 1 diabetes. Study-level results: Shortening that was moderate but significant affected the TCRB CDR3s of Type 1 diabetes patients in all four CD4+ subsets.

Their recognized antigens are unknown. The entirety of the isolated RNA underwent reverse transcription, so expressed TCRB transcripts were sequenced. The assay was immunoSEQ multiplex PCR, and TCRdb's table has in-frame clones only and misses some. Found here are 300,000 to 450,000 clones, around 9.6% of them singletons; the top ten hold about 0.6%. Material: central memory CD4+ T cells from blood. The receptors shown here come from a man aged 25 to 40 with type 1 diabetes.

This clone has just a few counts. CDR3 loop: CASSAGGGHYGYTF. DNA for the CDR3: TGTGCCAGCAGTGCCGGCGGGGGCCACTATGGCTACACCTTC. The rearrangement uses TRBV6-1 and TRBJ1-2; a weak D match, TRBD1 (6 bases). Germline V gene lookup returns CDR1 MNHNS and CDR2 SASEGT. This CDR3 is 14 amino acids long. The ends were cut back, 4 bases at V and 3 bases at J, with 12 bases in the middle.

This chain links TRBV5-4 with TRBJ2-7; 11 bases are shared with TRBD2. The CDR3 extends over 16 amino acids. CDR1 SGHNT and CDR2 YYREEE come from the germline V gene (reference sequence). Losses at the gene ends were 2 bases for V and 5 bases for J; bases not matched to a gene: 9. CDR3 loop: CASSFPLAGGRNEQYF. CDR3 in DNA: TGTGCCAGCAGCTTCCCATTAGCGGGAGGGCGGAACGAGCAGTACTTC.

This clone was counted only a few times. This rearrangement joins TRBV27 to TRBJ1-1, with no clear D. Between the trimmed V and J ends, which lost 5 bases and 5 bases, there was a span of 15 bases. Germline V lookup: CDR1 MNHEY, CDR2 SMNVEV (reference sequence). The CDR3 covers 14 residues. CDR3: CASSRGPEGTEAFF. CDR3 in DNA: TGTGCCAGCAGTAGAGGGCCAGAGGGTACTGAAGCTTTCTTT.

The CDR3 DNA is TGTGCCAGCAGTTACTATAGCGGGAATGAGCAGTTCTTC. Translation: CASSYYSGNEQFF. The chain is built from TRBV14 and TRBJ2-1, with 7 nucleotides matching TRBD2. Per the germline V gene, CDR1 is SGHDN and CDR2 is FVKESK. The CDR3 is made up of 13 amino acids. Trimming at V came to 6 bases and at J to 7 bases, leaving 6 bases not matched to a gene.

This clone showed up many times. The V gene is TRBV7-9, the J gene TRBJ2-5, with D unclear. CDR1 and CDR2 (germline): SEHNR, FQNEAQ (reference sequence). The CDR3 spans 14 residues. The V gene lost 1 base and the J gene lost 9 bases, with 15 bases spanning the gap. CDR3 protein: CASSLGHNVIAQYF. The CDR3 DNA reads TGTGCCAGCAGCTTAGGCCATAACGTGATAGCCCAGTACTTC. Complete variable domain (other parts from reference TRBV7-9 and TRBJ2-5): DTGVSQNPRHKITKRGQNVTFRCDPISEHNRLYWYRQTLGQGPEFLTYFQNEAQLEKSRLLSDRFSAERPKGSFSTLEIQRTEQGDSAMYLCASSLGHNVIAQYFGPGTRLLVL.